A selection of T cell receptor beta chains follows, all from one sample in a study of vaccination and CD4 T cells after COVID-19. These TCRs' antigens remain unknown. In TCRdb, the PCR reads were re-called with MiXCR into one record per CDR3 protein. The table shows 9,000 to 13,000 distinct CDR3 sequences, with around 30% occurring only once. Sequencing used CD4+ T cells from blood, cultured in vitro, obtained after SARS-CoV-2 vaccination. The receptors derive from a human donor who had recovered from COVID-19. The conserved cysteine and the conserved F or W are not part of the CDR3 here. D genes are given only for firm matches.

TRBV4-3	TRBJ1-3	.	ASSQEPSPGNTIY
TRBV20-1	TRBJ1-5	.	SVSVDGNQPQH
TRBV6-2/TRBV6-3	TRBJ2-7	.	ASSNHPERVYEQY
TRBV2	TRBJ2-3	TRBD1	ASRGQGLGTDTQY
TRBV4-3	TRBJ2-2	TRBD2	ASSQRREGNTGELF
TRBV9	TRBJ2-5	TRBD1	ASSSRTGPRETQY
TRBV20-1	TRBJ1-5	.	SASKGTINQPQH
TRBV20-1	TRBJ1-1	TRBD1	SAGGQGSEAF
TRBV6-2/TRBV6-3	TRBJ1-5	.	ASSRINQPQH
TRBV19	TRBJ2-1	TRBD1	ATIDRGGEQF
TRBV4-1	TRBJ2-5	TRBD2	ASSHPLAGKQETQY
TRBV6-1	TRBJ2-1	TRBD2	ASSPSGRVSYNEQF
TRBV28	TRBJ2-7	.	ASSPHLGLEQY
TRBV6-2/TRBV6-3	TRBJ2-4	.	ASSYGTVLAKNIQY
TRBV29-1	TRBJ1-5	.	SVGPGGGGQPQH
TRBV6-5	TRBJ1-1	.	ASSYGGNTEAF
TRBV6-2/TRBV6-3	TRBJ2-4	TRBD2	ASRTSGRTKNIQY
TRBV28	TRBJ1-6	.	ASSLNSLVISPLH
TRBV21-1	TRBJ1-5	.	ASRDAYRDQRDGQPQH
TRBV6-2/TRBV6-3	TRBJ2-7	.	ASSTWGDSSVEQY
TRBV19	TRBJ2-7	.	ASSISPPGVYEQY
TRBV12-3/TRBV12-4	TRBJ2-5	TRBD2	ASSLPGLAGETQY
TRBV27	TRBJ2-7	.	ASSSGTLIYEQY
TRBV28	TRBJ2-4	TRBD1	ASRILGTGGTIQY
TRBV11-2	TRBJ2-1	.	ASSPGRNEQF
TRBV6-5	TRBJ2-7	TRBD1	ASSYSGQGTTYEQY
TRBV6-2/TRBV6-3	TRBJ1-2	.	ASSYNRVENYGYT
TRBV29-1	TRBJ1-2	.	SVAGLTQGLNYGYT
TRBV30	TRBJ2-1	.	AWRSAGGGEQF
TRBV28	TRBJ1-1	.	ASTMTGLGTEAF
TRBV7-6	TRBJ2-7	.	ASALEYLGSRNEQY
TRBV7-3	TRBJ1-1	.	ASSPGGSVEAF
TRBV28	TRBJ2-2	.	ASSFSYRQGRDGELF
TRBV20-1	TRBJ2-5	.	SASSPVGESRTQY
TRBV7-6	TRBJ2-7	TRBD1	ASSLGLTGVGEQY
TRBV7-3	TRBJ2-1	TRBD2	ASSFVLAGGGEQF
TRBV24-1	TRBJ2-1	.	ATSDLAGHEDPGEQF
TRBV7-9	TRBJ2-4	.	ASSPRTFGAKNIQY
TRBV15	TRBJ2-4	.	ATSRTQGTGAKNIQY
TRBV5-1	TRBJ2-5	.	ASSLAVGVQETQY
TRBV28	TRBJ2-1	TRBD2	ASRGTNAYNEQF
TRBV5-4	TRBJ1-2	.	ASSGGGNPYGYT
TRBV7-9	TRBJ2-3	.	ASSVRPRGRTDTQY
TRBV28	TRBJ2-3	TRBD2	ASRATSGRTDTQY
TRBV20-1	TRBJ1-5	.	SARAGVVSNQPQH
TRBV6-1	TRBJ2-1	.	ASSGGAMLGRSYNEQF
TRBV5-4	TRBJ2-3	.	ASSLFAGVGGGTDTQY
TRBV7-2	TRBJ2-7	TRBD2	ASSSRRTSTSEQY
TRBV7-2	TRBJ1-5	TRBD1	ASSLVRTGNSNQPQH
TRBV7-9	TRBJ2-7	TRBD2	ASSHPLLRGSDPSSYEQY
TRBV7-2	TRBJ2-2	.	ASTLGLIANTGELF
TRBV11-2	TRBJ2-7	.	ASSFQRSPNRILYEQY